The 4 T cell receptor beta chains below were found in one sample sequenced in a study of blood T cell repertoires in COVID-19. Clones were read by immunoSEQ multiplex PCR, and TCRdb kept only the in-frame ones, dropping some. This sample has roughly 140,000 clones, with nearly 90% found just once. The specimen sequenced was peripheral blood. These TCRs come from a man between 65 and 85 years old with acute or convalescent COVID-19.

The chain couples TRBV7-9 to TRBJ1-6, with D perhaps matching TRBD1 (6 bases). From germline, CDR1 is SEHNR and CDR2 FQNEAQ (reference sequence). V shed 3 bases and J shed 2 bases, with 11 bases lying between them. The CDR3 covers 16 residues. In nucleotides, the CDR3 is TGTGCCAGCAGCTTCTCGACAGGCCCCTATAATTCACCCCTCCACTTT. This sequence encodes CASSFSTGPYNSPLHF.

CDR3 sequence reads: CASSPGTGALNEQFF. For the CDR3, the DNA is TGTGCCAGCAGCCCAGGGACAGGAGCCCTCAATGAGCAGTTCTTC. This chain links TRBV7-8 with TRBJ2-1, with 8 bases fitting TRBD1. With V trimmed by 5 bases and J by 6 bases, 9 bases remained unmatched. Germline CDR1 is SGHVS and CDR2 is FQNEAQ. The CDR3 contains 15 residues.

The J gene is TRBJ1-1, the V gene TRBV7-9, with 7 bases identical to TRBD1. Germline lookup yields CDR1 SEHNR and CDR2 FQNEAQ (reference sequence). The junction had 8 bases not matched to a gene; V was cut back by 4 bases and J by 3 bases. The CDR3 runs 15 residues. In nucleotides, the CDR3 is TGTGCCAGCAGCTACGAAGACAGGGACGACACTGAAGCTTTCTTT. Its protein product is CASSYEDRDDTEAFF.

This chain links TRBV18 with TRBJ1-2; D unresolved. This CDR3 is 14 amino acids long. Germline V lookup: CDR1 KGHSH, CDR2 LQKENI. V lost 3 bases, J lost 4 bases, and 12 bases lay in between. CDR3 protein: CASSPGAGLYGYTF. The DNA for the CDR3 is TGTGCCAGCTCACCTGGTGCAGGACTCTATGGCTACACCTTC.